This entry lists 21 T cell receptor beta chains sequenced from one sample in a study of response to subunit inactivated influenza vaccine. TCRdb re-called the RT-PCR reads through MiXCR, storing one row per CDR3 protein. The sample yields about 520,000 distinct CDR3 sequences, about 25% seen once. The specimen was CD4+ T cells sorted from PBMCs, collected roughly 5 days after vaccination. The receptors were sampled from a man aged 50-60 years who received an inactivated influenza vaccine.

The rearrangement joins TRBV11-2 to TRBJ2-1, with 10 nucleotides matching TRBD2. J gave up 8 bases and V 0 bases, and 4 bases lay outside the gene matches. The germline V gene has CDR1 SGHAT and CDR2 FQNNGV. The CDR3 contains 15 residues. CDR3 amino acids: CASSLEGLAFHEQFF. The CDR3 nucleotides are TGTGCCAGCAGCTTAGAGGGACTAGCGTTCCATGAGCAGTTCTTC.

CDR3 DNA sequence: TGTGCCAGCAGCCCCCGCATCCCGGGACGGTTCGAGCAGTACTTC. This encodes CASSPRIPGRFEQYF. This chain uses TRBV4-2 with TRBJ2-7; D is perhaps TRBD1 or TRBD2 (5 bases each). The CDR3 covers 15 residues. Germline V gene sequence: CDR1 LGHNA, CDR2 YNFKEQ. V was clipped by 4 bases and J by 6 bases, with 19 bases between them.

This clonotype showed up just a few times. The V and J genes are TRBV5-1 and TRBJ2-6; TRBD1 agrees at 10 bases. This CDR3 comprises 17 residues. Per germline, CDR1 SGHRS and CDR2 YFSETQ. Trimming at V came to 5 bases and at J to 0 bases, leaving 5 bases not matched to a gene. The CDR3 DNA sequence: TGCGCCAGCAGTGGGACAGGGGTCTTCTCTGGGGCCAACGTCCTGACTTTC. Protein product: CASSGTGVFSGANVLTF.

Only a few counts were recorded for this clonotype. The chain recombines TRBV7-2 with TRBJ1-5, with TRBD1 identical over 9 bases. The V segment lost 0 bases and the J segment 7 bases; nucleotides outside the gene matches: 7. The CDR3 runs 16 residues. Germline assignment: CDR1 SGHTA and CDR2 FQGNSA. CDR3 bases: TGTGCCAGCAGCTTAGCGGGGACAGGGACTAACCAGCCCCAGCATTTT. Amino acid sequence: CASSLAGTGTNQPQHF.

CDR3 coding DNA: TGTGCCAGCAGCTGGGAGAACACTGAAGCTTTCTTT. Translated, it gives CASSWENTEAFF. The V gene is TRBV7-9, the J gene TRBJ1-1; D uncertain. The ends were cut back, 4 bases at V and 1 base at J, with 4 bases in the middle. From germline, CDR1 is SEHNR and CDR2 FQNEAQ (reference sequence). This CDR3 is 12 amino acids long.

In this sample, this clonotype turned up a few times. This chain joins TRBV6-1 and TRBJ2-7; 10 positions match TRBD2. The germline V gene has CDR1 MNHNS and CDR2 SASEGT. There are 15 residues in the CDR3. Trimming took 6 bases from V and 2 from J; bases not matched to a gene: 7. CDR3 nucleotide sequence: TGTGCCAGCAGACCTCTAGCGGGAGAAACCTACGAGCAGTACTTC. It is translated as CASRPLAGETYEQYF.

The chain employs TRBV5-5 and TRBJ2-5; TRBD2 aligns across 8 bases. CDR1 is SGHKS, CDR2 YYEKEE, per germline (reference sequence). The V and J ends lost 4 bases and 3 bases, in that order; junction bases with no gene match: 14. CDR3 length: 17 residues. The CDR3 coding sequence is TGTGCCAGCAGCGACCCCAGACTAGCGTTGAAGGAAGAGACCCAGTACTTC. Translating gives CASSDPRLALKEETQYF. Supplemented by reference TRBV5-5 and TRBJ2-5, the full variable domain reads DAGVTQSPTHLIKTRGQQVTLRCSPISGHKSVSWYQQVLGQGPQFIFQYYEKEERGRGNFPDRFSARQFPNYSSELNVNALLLGDSALYLCASSDPRLALKEETQYFGPGTRLLVL.

A few counts support this clonotype. The rearrangement joins TRBV5-1 to TRBJ2-3; D is unresolved. CDR1 and CDR2 (germline): SGHRS, YFSETQ. CDR3 length: 17 residues. V shed 4 bases and J shed 0 bases, with 18 bases lying between them. The CDR3 spells CASSVGPTFASTDTQYF. The CDR3 nucleotides read TGCGCCAGCAGCGTAGGTCCTACCTTTGCTAGCACAGATACGCAGTATTTT.

The rearrangement links TRBV7-2 to TRBJ1-1; D not certain. Between the trimmed V and J ends, which lost 1 base and 7 bases, there was a span of 10 bases. The CDR3 has 13 amino acids. The germline gives CDR1 SGHTA, CDR2 FQGNSA. The CDR3: CASSLVMGFEAFF. CDR3 DNA sequence: TGTGCCAGCAGCTTAGTCATGGGATTTGAAGCTTTCTTT.

This clonotype was observed a handful of times. J is TRBJ2-3 and V is TRBV9; 7 bases agree with TRBD2. The CDR3 length is 14 residues. V shed 3 bases, J shed 6 bases, and the junction held 7 bases outside the gene matches. From germline, CDR1 is SGDLS and CDR2 YYNGEE. The CDR3 region has the DNA TGTGCCAGCAGCGCCGGGACTATGGGGGATACGCAGTATTTT. It specifies CASSAGTMGDTQYF.

The chain links TRBV7-6 to TRBJ2-5, with 8 bases matching TRBD1. CDR1 and CDR2 (germline): SGHVS, FNYEAQ. V shed 1 base, J shed 4 bases, and the junction held 5 bases outside the gene matches. CDR3 length equals 15 residues. In DNA form, the CDR3 reads TGTGCCAGCAGCTTAGGTAAAGGGACAGGAGAGACCCAGTACTTC. As protein: CASSLGKGTGETQYF.

The sample holds a few counts of this clonotype. The rearrangement links TRBV4-3 to TRBJ2-5, with D possibly TRBD2 on 6 matching bases. The V and J ends lost 0 bases and 8 bases respectively, with 13 bases between them. The CDR3 is 14 residues long. Germline assignment: CDR1 LGHNA and CDR2 YSLEER. The CDR3 region has the DNA TGCGCCAGCAGCCAAGACCCCGGGGCGGGAACCCAGTACTTC. Its translation is CASSQDPGAGTQYF.

This clonotype came up many times. The chain carries TRBV6-1 and TRBJ2-3; TRBD2 is a possible D gene (7 bases). V lost 5 bases and J 3 bases, leaving 15 bases between the germline ends. Per germline, CDR1 MNHNS and CDR2 SASEGT. The length of the CDR3 is 15 residues. In nucleotides, the CDR3 is TGTGCCAGCAGTCGTACAGGGAGGGAAACAGATACGCAGTATTTT. It translates to CASSRTGRETDTQYF.

This clonotype showed up just a few times. This chain connects TRBV21-1 to TRBJ1-4; the table names TRBD1, a call not compared with the DNA. TRBV21-1 is deemed a pseudogene. This CDR3 has 15 amino acids. In nucleotides, the CDR3 is TGTGCCAGATCCGGGACAGATACAACTAATGAAAAACTGTTTTTT. This codes for CARSGTDTTNEKLFF.

The chain employs TRBV20-1 and TRBJ2-1; D may be TRBD1 (6 bases). The CDR3 contains 15 residues. The V gene's germline CDR1 is DFQATT and CDR2 SNEGSKA (reference sequence). V was pared by 3 bases and J by 8 bases, with 20 bases between. The CDR3 loop is CSASVGPTGIHEQFF. The CDR3, as DNA: TGCAGTGCTAGTGTAGGACCAACAGGGATCCATGAGCAGTTCTTC.

This clonotype was observed many times. V usage is TRBV24-1 and J usage is TRBJ2-1, with 7 bases fitting TRBD2. There are 13 residues in the CDR3. CDR1 and CDR2 from the germline V gene are KGHDR and SFDVKD. The junction had 4 bases not matched to a gene; V was cut back by 3 bases and J by 9 bases. CDR3 in DNA: TGTGCCACCAGTGATGGGGGGGTCGGTGAGCAGTTCTTC. It is translated as CATSDGGVGEQFF.

The table lists this clonotype with a few counts. The chain couples TRBV15 to TRBJ2-1; 7 bases map to TRBD2. Germline CDR1 and CDR2: LNHNV and YYDKDF (reference sequence). This CDR3 has 15 amino acids. V gave up 1 base and J gave up 12 bases; unmatched junction bases: 12. This CDR3 is CATSRATTSGGGQFF. The CDR3 DNA sequence: TGTGCCACCAGCAGAGCTACGACATCGGGGGGTGGGCAGTTCTTC. Combining the CDR3 with reference TRBV15 and TRBJ2-1 gives the whole variable domain DAMVIQNPRYQVTQFGKPVTLSCSQTLNHNVMYWYQQKSSQAPKLLFHYYDKDFNNEADTPDNFQSRRPNTSFCFLDIRSPGLGDTAMYLCATSRATTSGGGQFFGPGTRLTVL.

This clonotype was recorded a few times. This chain uses TRBV21-1 with TRBJ1-1; TRBD1 is the table's D call, not checked against the DNA. TRBV21-1 counts as a pseudogene. There are 15 residues in the CDR3. The CDR3 nucleotides are TGTGCCAGCTTCTCCCGGATCCTGGTGAACACTGAAGCTTTCTTT. Encoded protein: CASFSRILVNTEAFF.

For the CDR3, the DNA is TGCAGTGCTAACGAACCGGGACTACCAAACATTCAGTACTTC. Amino acid sequence: CSANEPGLPNIQYF. The chain carries TRBV20-1 and TRBJ2-4; 7 positions agree with TRBD2. V lost 4 bases, J lost 6 bases, and 9 bases stayed unmatched. The CDR3 is 14 amino acids. Germline V gene sequence: CDR1 DFQATT, CDR2 SNEGSKA (reference sequence).

This clonotype was counted only a few times. This rearrangement joins TRBV10-3 to TRBJ1-1; D gene unclear. This CDR3 comprises 12 residues. Trimming took off 2 bases at V and 5 bases at J, with 6 bases between the two ends. Germline V gives CDR1 ENHRY, CDR2 SYGVKD. CDR3 nucleotide sequence: TGTGCCATCAGTGAGGGAGGGACTGAAGCTTTCTTT. It specifies CAISEGGTEAFF.

This chain joins TRBV7-2 and TRBJ2-5, with 9 bases fitting TRBD2. CDR3 length equals 16 residues. Trimming removed 1 base from V and 1 base from J; junction bases left unmatched: 4. Per the germline V gene, CDR1 is SGHTA and CDR2 is FQGNSA. CDR3 residues: CASSLGLAGTQETQYF. As DNA, the CDR3 is TGTGCCAGCAGCTTAGGGCTAGCGGGGACCCAAGAGACCCAGTACTTC.